A single sample gave rise to the 20 T cell receptor beta chains below, sequenced in a study of glioma-infiltrating T cells. Using RNA template, CDR3s of TCR alpha and beta were amplified with iRepertoire arm-PCR. MiXCR was run by TCRdb on the multiplex PCR reads, yielding one entry per CDR3 protein. The profile shows 300,000 to 450,000 distinct CDR3 sequences, 41% of them singletons. Sequenced sample: glioma tissue, nonneoplastic brain tissue, or PBMCs (not recorded which). The receptor source for this set is a human donor with low-grade glioma or glioblastoma, undergoing nonglioma brain surgery, or in good health (not recorded which).

In regard to this clonotype: At one end, the junction sequence differs from germline, possibly due to a read error. The chain recombines TRBV12-3 or TRBV12-4 with TRBJ1-5; the D gene is possibly TRBD1 (5 bases). This CDR3 is 14 amino acids long. CDR3 nucleotides: TGTGCCAGCAGCCCCGGACACAACAATAAGCCCCAGCATTTT. Its protein product is CASSPGHNNKPQHF.

This clonotype turned up a few times. J is TRBJ2-3 and V is TRBV24-1, with TRBD1 matching over 7 bases. The CDR3 runs to 15 residues. Germline trimming cut 4 bases from V and 3 bases from J; bases unmatched to any gene: 6. In germline, CDR1 is KGHDR, CDR2 SFDVKD. CDR3 residues: CATSERTGFTDTQYF. The CDR3 nucleotides read TGTGCCACCAGTGAGCGGACAGGCTTTACAGATACGCAGTATTTT.

The CDR3 sequence is CASTPGHILRETQYF. The CDR3 nucleotides read TGTGCCAGCACCCCGGGACACATTTTGCGAGAGACCCAGTACTTC. V usage is TRBV6-1 and J usage is TRBJ2-5; TRBD1 might be the D (6 bases). Germline CDR1 MNHNS, CDR2 SASEGT. The CDR3 length is 15 residues. V lost 7 bases and J 4 bases, leaving 19 bases between the germline ends.

The rearrangement joins TRBV4-1 to TRBJ2-5, with 10 bases lining up with TRBD2. With 4 bases clipped from V and 5 bases from J, the junction kept 7 bases outside the gene matches. Germline values: CDR1 MGHRA, CDR2 YSYEKL. The CDR3 extends over 15 amino acids. The CDR3 region is CASSRAGTSEETQYF. In nucleotides, the CDR3 is TGCGCCAGCAGCCGAGCCGGGACTAGCGAGGAGACCCAGTACTTC.

This clonotype was seen more than once but under ten times. V usage is TRBV5-6 and J usage is TRBJ2-7; D remains unclear. Trimming pared 1 base from V and 2 bases from J, leaving 10 bases between. This CDR3 is 14 amino acids long. Per germline, CDR1 SGHDT and CDR2 YYEEEE. CDR3 protein: CASSLPLRPYEQYF. As DNA, the CDR3 is TGTGCCAGCAGCTTGCCTCTACGTCCCTACGAGCAGTACTTC.

The chain joins TRBV6-2 or TRBV6-3 to TRBJ2-1; D ambiguous. This CDR3 region has 12 residues. Between the trimmed V and J ends, which lost 6 bases and 8 bases, there was a span of 11 bases. Germline CDR1 is MNHEY and CDR2 is SVGEGT. The CDR3 bases are TGTGCCAGCAGCCCCCGGGCGCATGAGCAGTTCTTC. Protein: CASSPRAHEQFF.

With respect to this clonotype: A much larger clone is a single base away; this may be a read error. The chain combines TRBV27 with TRBJ2-1; D is possibly TRBD1 or TRBD2 (6 bases each). V lost 1 base and J lost 10, with 20 bases in between. The CDR3 sequence is 16 residues long. The germline V gene encodes CDR1 MNHEY and CDR2 SMNVEV (reference sequence). The CDR3, as DNA: TGTGCCAGCAGTTTATTGTCGGGGGACAACTCCTACGAGCAGTTCTTC. Its translation is CASSLLSGDNSYEQFF.

As concerns this clonotype: This could be a read error, since a much larger clone is one nucleotide away. The CDR3 DNA reads TGTGCCAGCAGGAGAGGGACAGCCCCCTACGAGCAGTGCTTC. As protein: CASRRGTAPYEQCF. This chain uses TRBV6-2 or TRBV6-3 with TRBJ2-7; 7 nucleotides line up with TRBD1. CDR3 length: 14 amino acids. Looked up from germline, CDR1 is MNHEY and CDR2 is SVGEGT.

This clonotype was seen more than once but under ten times. The V and J genes are TRBV20-1 and TRBJ2-7; 13 nucleotides align to TRBD2. After removal of 0 bases from V and 2 bases from J, the junction contained 16 bases not matched to a gene. CDR3 length: 20 residues. Germline V gives CDR1 DFQATT, CDR2 SNEGSKA (reference sequence). CDR3 amino acids: CSARDLGGLLAGGTPYEQYF. As DNA, the CDR3 is TGCAGTGCTAGAGATCTCGGCGGGCTACTAGCGGGAGGGACGCCCTACGAGCAGTACTTC.

On this clonotype: This could be a read error, since a much larger clone is one nucleotide away. The rearrangement links TRBV27 to TRBJ2-7; a possible D gene is TRBD1 (6 bases). This CDR3 is built from 15 residues. CDR1 MNHEY and CDR2 SMNVEV come from the germline V gene (reference sequence). CDR3 sequence reads: CVSSSLQGRTYEQYF. The DNA for the CDR3 is TGTGTCAGCAGTTCGCTACAGGGAAGGACTTACGAGCAGTACTTC.

With regard to this clonotype: The germline gene is not matched at one end of the junction; a read error may be the cause. This rearrangement joins TRBV7-9 to TRBJ2-7; 8 bases match TRBD1. This CDR3 has 15 residues. Germline CDR1 and CDR2: SEHNR and FQNEAQ (reference sequence). In DNA form, the CDR3 reads TGTGACAGCAGCCCCTTAGAACAGGGGGGCTACGAGCAGTACTTC. It is translated as CDSSPLEQGGYEQYF.

This clonotype was counted many times. This chain links TRBV28 with TRBJ2-7; no definite D call. V shed 7 bases and J shed 3 bases, with 7 bases lying between them. The CDR3 has 11 residues. Germline lookup yields CDR1 MDHEN and CDR2 SYDVKM. In nucleotides, the CDR3 is TGTGCCAGCAAGGGAAGCTACGAGCAGTACTTC. Its protein product is CASKGSYEQYF.

This clonotype was found many times. The V gene is TRBV20-1, the J gene TRBJ1-1, with 9 bases aligning to TRBD1. Trimming cost V 0 bases and J 10 bases; bases outside gene matches: 12. Germline values: CDR1 DFQATT, CDR2 SNEGSKA (reference sequence). The CDR3 runs 15 residues. CDR3 loop: CSAREGRTGVLGAFF. CDR3 sequence (DNA): TGCAGTGCTAGAGAGGGAAGGACAGGGGTTCTTGGAGCTTTCTTT.

This clonotype has only a few counts. The rearrangement links TRBV20-1 to TRBJ2-7; D may be TRBD1 (6 bases). The length of the CDR3 is 13 residues. Trimming stripped 1 base from V and 5 bases from J, with 12 bases between. Per germline, CDR1 DFQATT and CDR2 SNEGSKA (reference sequence). CDR3 sequence reads: CSARVTGIHEQYF. The DNA for the CDR3 is TGCAGTGCTAGAGTCACAGGGATACACGAGCAGTACTTC.

This clonotype was counted between two and nine times. This chain joins TRBV6-6 and TRBJ1-4, with 9 positions matching TRBD1. CDR1 is MNHNY, CDR2 SVGAGI, per germline (reference sequence). V lost 0 bases to trimming and J lost 8 bases; unmatched junction nucleotides: 4. This CDR3 region has 15 residues. CDR3 coding DNA: TGTGCCAGCAGTTACTCGACAGGGGGTCGAGAAAAACTGTTTTTT. Encoded protein: CASSYSTGGREKLFF.

The chain joins TRBV25-1 to TRBJ2-7, with TRBD1 identical over 10 bases. The CDR3 has 14 residues. From germline, CDR1 is MGHDK and CDR2 SYGVNS. Trimming cost V 6 bases and J 3 bases; bases outside gene matches: 5. Here the CDR3 DNA reads TGTGCCAGCAGGGGGACAGGGGACGTCTACGAGCAGTACTTC. Protein product: CASRGTGDVYEQYF.

The V gene is TRBV7-8, the J gene TRBJ1-1; 10 bases are a match to TRBD1. The CDR3 runs 16 residues. Trimming removed 4 bases from V and 6 bases from J; junction bases left unmatched: 11. The germline V gene encodes CDR1 SGHVS and CDR2 FQNEAQ. CDR3 sequence reads: CASSSEMTGGESEAFF. The CDR3 region has the DNA TGTGCCAGCAGCTCCGAGATGACAGGGGGCGAATCTGAAGCTTTCTTT.

J is TRBJ1-4 and V is TRBV4-1; D is unclear. Trimming stripped 3 bases from V and 8 bases from J, with 16 bases between. In germline, CDR1 is MGHRA, CDR2 YSYEKL. The CDR3 sequence is 15 residues long. The CDR3 loop reads CASSQSPPGYEKLFF. In DNA form, the CDR3 reads TGCGCCAGCAGCCAGTCCCCCCCGGGATACGAAAAACTGTTTTTT.

V usage is TRBV10-3 and J usage is TRBJ2-5; D not resolved. There are 14 residues in the CDR3. Trimming stripped 10 bases from V and 2 bases from J, with 17 bases between. CDR1 and CDR2 from the germline V gene are ENHRY and SYGVKD. The CDR3 spells CASNDMGWQETQYF. The CDR3 bases are TGTGCCAGCAACGACATGGGTTGGCAAGAGACCCAGTACTTC.

A few counts support this clonotype. The chain combines TRBV9 with TRBJ2-1; D is uncertain. Germline assignment: CDR1 SGDLS and CDR2 YYNGEE. The CDR3 is 13 amino acids. V was pared by 2 bases and J by 4 bases, with 7 bases between. The CDR3 spells CASSVAGYNEQFF. The CDR3 bases are TGTGCCAGCAGCGTGGCCGGATACAATGAGCAGTTCTTC.